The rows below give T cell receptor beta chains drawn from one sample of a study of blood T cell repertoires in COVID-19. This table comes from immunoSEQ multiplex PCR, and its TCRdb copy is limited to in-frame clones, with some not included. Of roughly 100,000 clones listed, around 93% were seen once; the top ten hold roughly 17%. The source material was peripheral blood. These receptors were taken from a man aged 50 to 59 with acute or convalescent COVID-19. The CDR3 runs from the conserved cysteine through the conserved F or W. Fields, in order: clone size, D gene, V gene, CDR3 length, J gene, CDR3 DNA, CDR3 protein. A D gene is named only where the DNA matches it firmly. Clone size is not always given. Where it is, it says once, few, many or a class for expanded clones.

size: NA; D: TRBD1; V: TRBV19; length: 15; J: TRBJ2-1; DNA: TGTGCCAGTAGTTTCGACAGGGGAAATTACAATGAGCAGTTCTTC; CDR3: CASSFDRGNYNEQFF
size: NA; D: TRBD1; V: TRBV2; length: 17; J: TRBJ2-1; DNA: TGTGCCAGCAGTTATAATTTGGGACAGGGGCTACCAAGTGAGCAGTTCTTC; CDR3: CASSYNLGQGLPSEQFF
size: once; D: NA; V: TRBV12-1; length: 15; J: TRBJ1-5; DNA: TGTGCCAGCAGCTTACCGACGCAACAGAATCAGCCCCAGCATTTT; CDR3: CASSLPTQQNQPQHF
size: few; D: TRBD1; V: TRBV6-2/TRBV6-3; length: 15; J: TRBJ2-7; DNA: TGTGCCAGCAGTAACCGGGACAGGGCAACCTACGAGCAGTACTTC; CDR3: CASSNRDRATYEQYF
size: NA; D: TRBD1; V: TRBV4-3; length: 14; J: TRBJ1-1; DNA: TGCGCCAGCAGCCAAGGACAGGGGAACACTGAAGCTTTCTTT; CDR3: CASSQGQGNTEAFF
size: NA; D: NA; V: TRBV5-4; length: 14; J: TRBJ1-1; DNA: TGTGCCAGCAGCGTCGACAGGTCGAACACTGAAGCTTTCTTT; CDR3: CASSVDRSNTEAFF
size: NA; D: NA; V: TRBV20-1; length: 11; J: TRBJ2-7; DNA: TGCAGTGCTAGCTTAGTCTACGAGCAGTACTTC; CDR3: CSASLVYEQYF
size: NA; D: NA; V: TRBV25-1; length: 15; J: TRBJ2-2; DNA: TGTGCCAGCGGTCGTGGGGGCCCGAACACCGGGGAGCTGTTTTTT; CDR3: CASGRGGPNTGELFF
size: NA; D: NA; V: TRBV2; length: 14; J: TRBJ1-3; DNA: TGTGCCAGCAGTGAAACTCGTTCTGGAAACACCATATATTTT; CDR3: CASSETRSGNTIYF
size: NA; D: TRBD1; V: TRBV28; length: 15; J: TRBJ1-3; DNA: TGTGCCAGCGGTAATCAGGGGGCGCTAGGAAACACCATATATTTT; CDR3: CASGNQGALGNTIYF
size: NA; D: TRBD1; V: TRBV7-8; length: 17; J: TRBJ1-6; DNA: TGTGCCAGCAGCTTCAAATCAGGGACAGGGGGGAATTCACCCCTCCACTTT; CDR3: CASSFKSGTGGNSPLHF
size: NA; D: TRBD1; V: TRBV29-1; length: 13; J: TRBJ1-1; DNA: TGCAGCGTTGAAGGGACAGGGGGGACTGAAGCTTTCTTT; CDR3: CSVEGTGGTEAFF
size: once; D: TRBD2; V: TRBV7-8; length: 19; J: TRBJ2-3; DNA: TGTGCCAGCAGCCCGGGACTAGCGGGGCCGAATATACAAACAGATACGCAGTATTTT; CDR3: CASSPGLAGPNIQTDTQYF
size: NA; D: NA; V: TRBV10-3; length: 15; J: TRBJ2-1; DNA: TGTGCCATCAGTGATCGGGGATCGTCCTACAATGAGCAGTTCTTC; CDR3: CAISDRGSSYNEQFF
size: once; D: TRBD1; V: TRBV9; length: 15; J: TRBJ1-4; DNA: TGTGCCAGCAGCGGGACGACAGGGAGCAATGAAAAACTGTTTTTT; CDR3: CASSGTTGSNEKLFF
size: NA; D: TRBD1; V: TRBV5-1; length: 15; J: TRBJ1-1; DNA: TGCGCCAGCAGCTCAAGACAGGGGCGGAACACTGAAGCTTTCTTT; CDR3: CASSSRQGRNTEAFF
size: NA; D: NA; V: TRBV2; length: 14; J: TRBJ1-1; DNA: TGTGCCAGCAGTGAGATCCAGGGAAACACTGAAGCTTTCTTT; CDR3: CASSEIQGNTEAFF
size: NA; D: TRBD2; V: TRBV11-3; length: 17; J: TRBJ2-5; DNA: TGTGCCAGCAGCTTAGGCGGGGGACTAGCGCTGGGGGAGACCCAGTACTTC; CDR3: CASSLGGGLALGETQYF
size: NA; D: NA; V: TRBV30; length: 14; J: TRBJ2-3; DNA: TGTGCCTGGAGTCTCGGGGGGCCCACAGATACGCAGTATTTT; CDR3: CAWSLGGPTDTQYF
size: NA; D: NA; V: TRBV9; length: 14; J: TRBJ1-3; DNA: TGTGCCAGCAGCGTAGCTAAGCAGGATGGCACCATATATTTT; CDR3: CASSVAKQDGTIYF
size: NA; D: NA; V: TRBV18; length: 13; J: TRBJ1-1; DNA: TGTGCCAGCTCACCAGCCGGTGACACTGAAGCTTTCTTT; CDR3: CASSPAGDTEAFF
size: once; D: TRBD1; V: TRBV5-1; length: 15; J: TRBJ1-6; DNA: TGCGCCAGCAGCTTGACAGGGGGTAAGGATTCACCCCTCCACTTT; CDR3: CASSLTGGKDSPLHF
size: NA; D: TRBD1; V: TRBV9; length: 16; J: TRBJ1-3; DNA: TGTGCCAGCAGCGACGGGACAGGGGGCCTAGGAGGCACCATATATTTT; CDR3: CASSDGTGGLGGTIYF
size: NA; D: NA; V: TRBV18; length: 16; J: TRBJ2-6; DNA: TGTGCCAGCTCGTACTTGGGGAGCTCTGGGGCCAACGTCCTGACTTTC; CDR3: CASSYLGSSGANVLTF
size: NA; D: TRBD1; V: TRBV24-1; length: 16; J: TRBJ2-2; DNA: TGTGCCACCAGTCGCTCCGGGACAGCGAACACCGGGGAGCTGTTTTTT; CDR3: CATSRSGTANTGELFF
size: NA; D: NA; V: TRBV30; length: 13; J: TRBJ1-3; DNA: TGTGCCTGGAGTACCGTAGCAGGAAACACCATATATTTT; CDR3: CAWSTVAGNTIYF
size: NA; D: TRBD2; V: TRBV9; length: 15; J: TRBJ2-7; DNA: TGTGCCAGCAGCGTAGGGATCCTAGCGGTCTACGAGCAGTACTTC; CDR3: CASSVGILAVYEQYF
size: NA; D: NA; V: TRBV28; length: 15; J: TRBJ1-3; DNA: TGTGCCAGCAGTTTGTCCAGGTTCTCTGGAAACACCATATATTTT; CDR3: CASSLSRFSGNTIYF
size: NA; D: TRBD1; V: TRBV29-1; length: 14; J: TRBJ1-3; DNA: TGCAGCGTGGGTCCAGGGGGATCAGGAAACACCATATATTTT; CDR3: CSVGPGGSGNTIYF
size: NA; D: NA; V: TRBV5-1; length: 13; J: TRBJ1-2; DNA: TGCGCCAGCAGCTTGGAGGCAGGGTATGGCTACACCTTC; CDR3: CASSLEAGYGYTF
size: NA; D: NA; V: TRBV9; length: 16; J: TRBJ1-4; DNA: TGTGCCAGCAGCGAGGGAGGCAGATCAACTAATGAAAAACTGTTTTTT; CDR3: CASSEGGRSTNEKLFF
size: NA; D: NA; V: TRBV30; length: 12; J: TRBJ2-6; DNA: TGTGCCTGGAGTCGGTCATTTAACGTCCTGACTTTC; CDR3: CAWSRSFNVLTF
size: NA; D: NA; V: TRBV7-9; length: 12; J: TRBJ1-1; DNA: TGTGCCAGCAGTTCTGGGGGGACTGAAGCTTTCTTT; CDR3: CASSSGGTEAFF
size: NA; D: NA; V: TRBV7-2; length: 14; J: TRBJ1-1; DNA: TGTGCCAGCAGCTTAGACGGGGGGGGCACTGAAGCTTTCTTT; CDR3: CASSLDGGGTEAFF
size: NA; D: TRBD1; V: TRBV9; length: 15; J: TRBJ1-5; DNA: TGTGCCAGCAGCGTAGAGGGGGACAGGGGACTGCCCCAGCATTTT; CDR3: CASSVEGDRGLPQHF
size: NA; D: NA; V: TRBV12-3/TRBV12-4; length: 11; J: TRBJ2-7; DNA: TGTGCCAGCACCTCCCCCTACGAGCAGTACTTC; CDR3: CASTSPYEQYF
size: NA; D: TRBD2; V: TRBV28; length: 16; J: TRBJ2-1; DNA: TGTGCCAGCAGTTTGGGACTAGCGGGGGGCATAGGGGAGCAGTTCTTC; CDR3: CASSLGLAGGIGEQFF
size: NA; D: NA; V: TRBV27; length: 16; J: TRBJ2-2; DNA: TGTGCCAGCAGTTTATCGGTTCAGATGAACACCGGGGAGCTGTTTTTT; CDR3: CASSLSVQMNTGELFF
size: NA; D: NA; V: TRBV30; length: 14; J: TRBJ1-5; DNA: TGTGCCTGGAGTGGAGGACAAGTCAATCAGCCCCAGCATTTT; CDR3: CAWSGGQVNQPQHF
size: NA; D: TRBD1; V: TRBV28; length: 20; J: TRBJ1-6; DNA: TGTGCCAGCAGACCTACTTCTGGGACAGGCGATAGCTCCTATAATTCACCCCTCCACTTT; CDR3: CASRPTSGTGDSSYNSPLHF
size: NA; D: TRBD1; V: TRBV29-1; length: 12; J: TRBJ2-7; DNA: TGCAGCGTTAGGACAGGAAGGAACGAGCAGTACTTC; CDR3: CSVRTGRNEQYF
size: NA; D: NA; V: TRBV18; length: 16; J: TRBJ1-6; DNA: TGTGCCAGCTCACCACTGCCCTCGGGGGGTAATTCACCCCTCCACTTT; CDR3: CASSPLPSGGNSPLHF
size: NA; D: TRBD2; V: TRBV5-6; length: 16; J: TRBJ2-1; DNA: TGTGCCAGCAGCCCTCAAGCGGGGGGGCGTCTTAATGAGCAGTTCTTC; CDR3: CASSPQAGGRLNEQFF
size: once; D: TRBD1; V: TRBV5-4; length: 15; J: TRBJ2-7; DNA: TGTGCCAGCAGCCATGAGGGGGACAGGGTCTACGAGCAGTACTTC; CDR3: CASSHEGDRVYEQYF
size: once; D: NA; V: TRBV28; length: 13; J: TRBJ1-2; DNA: TGTGCCAGCAGTTTACAGGGAGGCTATGGCTACACCTTC; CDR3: CASSLQGGYGYTF
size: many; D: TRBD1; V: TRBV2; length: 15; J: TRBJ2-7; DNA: TGTGCCAGCAGCGGTACAGGGGATAGCTCCTACGAGCAGTACTTC; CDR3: CASSGTGDSSYEQYF
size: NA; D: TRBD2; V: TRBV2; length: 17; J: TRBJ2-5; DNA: TGTGCCAGCAGTGAACTGTTCAGGACTAGTGTTGTCGTGACCCAGTACTTC; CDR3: CASSELFRTSVVVTQYF
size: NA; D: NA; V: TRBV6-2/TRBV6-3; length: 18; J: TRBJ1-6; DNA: TGTGCCAGCAGTTCGTCGGGAGTGGTTGGGTCCTATAATTCACCCCTCCACTTT; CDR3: CASSSSGVVGSYNSPLHF
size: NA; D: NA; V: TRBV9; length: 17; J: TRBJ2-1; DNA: TGTGCCAGCAGCGTACCCGGGTTGGGGGGAACCTACAATGAGCAGTTCTTC; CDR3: CASSVPGLGGTYNEQFF
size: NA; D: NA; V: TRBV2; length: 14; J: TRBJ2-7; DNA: TGTGCCAGCAGTTATGACAGGCGCTCCTACGAGCAGTACTTC; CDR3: CASSYDRRSYEQYF
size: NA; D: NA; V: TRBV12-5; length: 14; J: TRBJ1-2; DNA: TGTGCTAGTGGTCGAGAGGGAGGTGGCTATGGCTACACCTTC; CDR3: CASGREGGGYGYTF
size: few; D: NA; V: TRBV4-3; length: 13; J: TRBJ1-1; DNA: TGCGCCAGCAGCCAAGATCACGGGAGGGTGAAGTTCTTT; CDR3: CASSQDHGRVKFF
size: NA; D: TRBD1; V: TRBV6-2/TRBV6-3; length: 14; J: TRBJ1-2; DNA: TGTGCCAGCAGTTACTCGACAGGGAACTATGGCTACACCTTC; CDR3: CASSYSTGNYGYTF
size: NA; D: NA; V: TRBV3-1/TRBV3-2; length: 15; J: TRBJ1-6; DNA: TGTGCCAGCAGCCAACCTGACTTGGTAAATTCACCCCTCCACTTT; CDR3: CASSQPDLVNSPLHF
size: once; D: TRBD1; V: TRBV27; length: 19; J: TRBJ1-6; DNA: TGTGCCAGCAGAGGACAGGGGGCCACTACTTTCTCCTATAATTCACCCCTCCACTTT; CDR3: CASRGQGATTFSYNSPLHF
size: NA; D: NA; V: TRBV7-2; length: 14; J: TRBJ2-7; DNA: TGTGCCAGCAGCTCCACTCGAGGAACGTACGAGCAGTACTTC; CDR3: CASSSTRGTYEQYF
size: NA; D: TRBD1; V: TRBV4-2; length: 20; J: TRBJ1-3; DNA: TGTGCCAGCAGCCGGACGACAAACCCCGGGACAGGGCTCTCTGGAAACACCATATATTTT; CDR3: CASSRTTNPGTGLSGNTIYF
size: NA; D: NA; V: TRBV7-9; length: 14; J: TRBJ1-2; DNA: TGTGCCAGCAGCTTAGTGGGGGCGGACTATGGCTACACCTTC; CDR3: CASSLVGADYGYTF